The T cell receptor (beta chain) under discussion was sequenced for a study of shared clonotypes between healthy human individuals. Study details: Serving as donors were a couple of women and a few men, whose ages spanned 18 to 49.

Germline V gene data show CDR1 as KGHSH and CDR2 as LQKENI. The CDR3 loop spans 14 amino acids. With V trimmed by 2 bases and J by 6 bases, 5 bases remained unmatched. Authors' processing steps: ImmunoSEQ only sent back junction sequences with no quality scores, so filtering was done differently. The assay was immunoSEQ multiplex PCR, and TCRdb's table has in-frame clones only and misses some. Clone size and the V and J calls come from that table; the DNA yielded D and trimming. This sample has fewer than 500,000 clones, with 60% to 80% found just once. This chain links TRBV18 with TRBJ2-7; TRBD1 agrees at 9 bases. The clonotype was recovered from a woman between 40 and 50 years old in good health. Some clones in this sample may be carry-over from other donors' samples. The sample taken for sequencing was PBMCs. The CDR3 sequence is CASSPGTGFPEQYF. DNA of the CDR3: TGTGCCAGCTCACCAGGGACAGGGTTTCCCGAGCAGTACTTC.